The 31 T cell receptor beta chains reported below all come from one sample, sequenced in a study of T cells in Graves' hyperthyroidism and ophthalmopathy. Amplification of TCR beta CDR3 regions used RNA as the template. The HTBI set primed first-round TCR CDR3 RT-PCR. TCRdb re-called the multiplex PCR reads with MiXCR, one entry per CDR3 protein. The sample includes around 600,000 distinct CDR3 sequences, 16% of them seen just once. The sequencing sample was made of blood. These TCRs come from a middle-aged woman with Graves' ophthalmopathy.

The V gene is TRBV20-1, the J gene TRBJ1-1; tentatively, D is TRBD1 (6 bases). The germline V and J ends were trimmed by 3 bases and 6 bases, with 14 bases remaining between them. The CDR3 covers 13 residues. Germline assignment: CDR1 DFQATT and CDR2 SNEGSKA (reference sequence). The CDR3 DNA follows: TGCAGTGCTAGCAAACAGGGAAAGCCTGAAGCTTTCTTT. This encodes CSASKQGKPEAFF.

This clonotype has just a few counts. The DNA for the CDR3 is TGTGCCACCAGTGATCGCTGGGCCGGGGAGCTGTTTTTT. Amino acids: CATSDRWAGELFF. The rearrangement links TRBV24-1 to TRBJ2-2; no firm D call. Trimming left V 3 bases short and J 6 bases short, with 7 bases between. CDR1 KGHDR and CDR2 SFDVKD come from the germline V gene. The CDR3 is 13 residues long.

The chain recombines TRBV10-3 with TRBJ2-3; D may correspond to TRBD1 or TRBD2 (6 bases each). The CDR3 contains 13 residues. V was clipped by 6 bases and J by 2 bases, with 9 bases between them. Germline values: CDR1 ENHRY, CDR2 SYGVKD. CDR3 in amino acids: CAISGGSTDTQYF. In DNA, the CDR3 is TGTGCCATCAGCGGGGGCTCCACAGATACGCAGTATTTT.

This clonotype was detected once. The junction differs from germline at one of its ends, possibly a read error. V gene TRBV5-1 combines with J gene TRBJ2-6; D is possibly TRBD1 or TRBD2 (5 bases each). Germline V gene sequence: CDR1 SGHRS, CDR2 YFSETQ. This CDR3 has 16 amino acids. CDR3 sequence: CASSLGPVSGANVLTF. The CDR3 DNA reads TGTGCCAGCAGCTTGGGACCGGTCTCTGGGGCCAACGTCCTGACTTTC.

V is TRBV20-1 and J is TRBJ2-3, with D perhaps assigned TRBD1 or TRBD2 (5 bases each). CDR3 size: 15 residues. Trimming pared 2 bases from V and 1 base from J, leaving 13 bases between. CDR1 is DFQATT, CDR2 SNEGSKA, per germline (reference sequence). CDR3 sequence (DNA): TGCAGTGCTAGACTATGGGGACGGGGCACAGATACGCAGTATTTT. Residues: CSARLWGRGTDTQYF.

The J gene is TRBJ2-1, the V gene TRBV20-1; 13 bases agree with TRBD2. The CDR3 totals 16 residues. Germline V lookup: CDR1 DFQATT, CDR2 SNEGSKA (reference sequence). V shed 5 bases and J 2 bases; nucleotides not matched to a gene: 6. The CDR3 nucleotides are TGCAGTGCTGTCCGGACTAGCGGGAGTACCTACAATGAGCAGTTCTTC. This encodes CSAVRTSGSTYNEQFF.

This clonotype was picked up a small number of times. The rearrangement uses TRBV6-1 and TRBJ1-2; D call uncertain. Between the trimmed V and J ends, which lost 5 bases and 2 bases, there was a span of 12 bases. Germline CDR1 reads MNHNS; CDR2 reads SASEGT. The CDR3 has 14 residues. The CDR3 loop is CASSHRTENYGYTF. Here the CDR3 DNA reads TGTGCCAGCAGTCATCGGACTGAGAACTATGGCTACACCTTC.

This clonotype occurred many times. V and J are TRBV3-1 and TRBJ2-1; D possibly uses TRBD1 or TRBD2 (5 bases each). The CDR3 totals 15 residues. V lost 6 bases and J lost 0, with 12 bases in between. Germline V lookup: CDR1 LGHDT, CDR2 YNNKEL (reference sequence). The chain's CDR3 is CASRDEGSSYNEQFF. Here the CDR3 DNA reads TGTGCCAGCAGAGATGAGGGGAGCTCCTACAATGAGCAGTTCTTC.

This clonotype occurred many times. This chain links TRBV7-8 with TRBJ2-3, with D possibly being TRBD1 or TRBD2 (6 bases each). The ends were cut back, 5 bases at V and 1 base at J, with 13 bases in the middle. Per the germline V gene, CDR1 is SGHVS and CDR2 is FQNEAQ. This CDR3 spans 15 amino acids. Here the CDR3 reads CASSPLGGGTDTQYF. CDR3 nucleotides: TGTGCCAGCAGCCCCCTGGGGGGCGGCACAGATACGCAGTATTTT.

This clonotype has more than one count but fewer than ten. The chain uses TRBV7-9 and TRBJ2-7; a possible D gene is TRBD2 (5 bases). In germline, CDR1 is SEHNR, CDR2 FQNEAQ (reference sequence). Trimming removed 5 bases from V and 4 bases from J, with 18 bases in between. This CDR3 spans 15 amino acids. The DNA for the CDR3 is TGTGCCAGCAGCGACCCGGTTAATCGGGGTTACGAGCAGTACTTC. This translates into CASSDPVNRGYEQYF.

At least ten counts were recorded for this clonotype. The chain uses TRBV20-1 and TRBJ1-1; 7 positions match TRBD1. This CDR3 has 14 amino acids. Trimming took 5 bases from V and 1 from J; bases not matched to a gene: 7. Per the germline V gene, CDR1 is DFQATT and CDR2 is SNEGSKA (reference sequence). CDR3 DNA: TGCAGTGCTGAGACAGGGTTTACGAACACTGAAGCTTTCTTT. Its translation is CSAETGFTNTEAFF.

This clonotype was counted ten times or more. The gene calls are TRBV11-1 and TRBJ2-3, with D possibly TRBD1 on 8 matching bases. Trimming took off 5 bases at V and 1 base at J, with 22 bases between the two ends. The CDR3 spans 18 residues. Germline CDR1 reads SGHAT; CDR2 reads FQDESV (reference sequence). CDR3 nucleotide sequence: TGTGCCAGCAGCCGACAGGGGACGGGAGGTGGAGGCACAGATACGCAGTATTTT. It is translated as CASSRQGTGGGGTDTQYF.

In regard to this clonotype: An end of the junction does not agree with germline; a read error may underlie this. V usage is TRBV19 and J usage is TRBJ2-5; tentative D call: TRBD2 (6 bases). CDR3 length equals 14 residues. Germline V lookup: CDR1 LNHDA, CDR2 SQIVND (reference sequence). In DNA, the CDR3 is TGTGCCAGTAGTATTGGTAGCGGCCAAGGGACCCAGTACTTC. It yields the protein CASSIGSGQGTQYF.

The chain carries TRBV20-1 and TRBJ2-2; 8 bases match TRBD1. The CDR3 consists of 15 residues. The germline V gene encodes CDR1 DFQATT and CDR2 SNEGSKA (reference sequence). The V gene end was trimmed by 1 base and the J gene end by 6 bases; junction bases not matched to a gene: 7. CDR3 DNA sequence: TGCAGTGCTAGAGCAGGGGGCGAGATGGCCGGGGAGCTGTTTTTT. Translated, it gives CSARAGGEMAGELFF.

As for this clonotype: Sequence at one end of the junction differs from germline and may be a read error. The CDR3 DNA reads TGTGCCAGCAGCTTAAGGGGGTCAGGGAACTATGACTACACCTTC. Its translation: CASSLRGSGNYDYTF. V gene TRBV7-8 combines with J gene TRBJ1-2; D is possibly TRBD1 (6 bases). CDR1 SGHVS and CDR2 FQNEAQ come from the germline V gene. This CDR3 has 15 residues.

The CDR3 DNA sequence: TGCAGTGCTGCAGCTCCTAGCGGAGGAGGAGAGCAGTACTTC. Its translation is CSAAAPSGGGEQYF. The gene calls are TRBV20-1 and TRBJ2-7, with 7 bases matching TRBD2. V was pared by 5 bases and J by 7 bases, with 14 bases of the junction left unmatched. This CDR3 spans 14 amino acids. Germline lookup yields CDR1 DFQATT and CDR2 SNEGSKA (reference sequence).

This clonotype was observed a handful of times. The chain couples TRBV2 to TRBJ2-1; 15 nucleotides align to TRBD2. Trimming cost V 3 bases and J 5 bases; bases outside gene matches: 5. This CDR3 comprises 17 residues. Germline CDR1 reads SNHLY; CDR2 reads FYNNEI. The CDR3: CASSEGLAGGWDNEQFF. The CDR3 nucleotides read TGTGCCAGCAGTGAGGGACTAGCGGGGGGCTGGGACAATGAGCAGTTCTTC.

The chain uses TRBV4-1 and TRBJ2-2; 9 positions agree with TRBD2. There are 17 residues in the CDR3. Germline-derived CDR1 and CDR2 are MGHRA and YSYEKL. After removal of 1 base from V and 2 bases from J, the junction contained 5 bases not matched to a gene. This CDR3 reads CASSQVVLAGNTGELFF. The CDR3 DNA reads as TGCGCCAGCAGCCAAGTAGTGCTAGCGGGAAACACCGGGGAGCTGTTTTTT.

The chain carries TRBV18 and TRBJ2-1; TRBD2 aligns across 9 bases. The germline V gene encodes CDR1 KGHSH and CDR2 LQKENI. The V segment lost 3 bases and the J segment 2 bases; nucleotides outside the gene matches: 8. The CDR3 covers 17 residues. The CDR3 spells CASSPPQRGAPYNEQFF. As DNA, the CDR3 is TGTGCCAGCTCACCCCCGCAGCGGGGGGCCCCCTACAATGAGCAGTTCTTC.

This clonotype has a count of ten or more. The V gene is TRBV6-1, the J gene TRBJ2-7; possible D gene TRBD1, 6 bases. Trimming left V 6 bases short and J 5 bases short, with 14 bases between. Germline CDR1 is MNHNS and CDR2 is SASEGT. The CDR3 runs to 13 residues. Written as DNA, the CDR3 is TGTGCCAGCAGGAGGCTAGCAGGGGACGAGCAGTACTTC. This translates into CASRRLAGDEQYF.

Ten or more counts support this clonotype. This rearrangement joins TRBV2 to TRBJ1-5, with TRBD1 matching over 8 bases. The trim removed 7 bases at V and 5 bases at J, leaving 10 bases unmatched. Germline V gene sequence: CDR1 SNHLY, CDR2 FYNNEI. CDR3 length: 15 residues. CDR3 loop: CASISDRVADQPQHF. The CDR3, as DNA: TGTGCCAGCATTTCGGACAGGGTTGCGGATCAGCCCCAGCATTTT.

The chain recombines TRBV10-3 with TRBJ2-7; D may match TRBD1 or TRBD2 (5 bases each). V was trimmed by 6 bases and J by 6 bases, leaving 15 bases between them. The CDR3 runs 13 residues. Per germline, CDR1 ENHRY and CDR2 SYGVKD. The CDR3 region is CAIRGLGASEQYF. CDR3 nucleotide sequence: TGTGCCATCAGGGGGCTGGGAGCCTCCGAGCAGTACTTC.

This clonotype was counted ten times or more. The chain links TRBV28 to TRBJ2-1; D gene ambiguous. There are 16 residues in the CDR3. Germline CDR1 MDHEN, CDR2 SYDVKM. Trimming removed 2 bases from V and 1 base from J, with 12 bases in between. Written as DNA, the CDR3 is TGTGCCAGCAGTTTAAGGGTTAGTTCATCCTACAATGAGCAGTTCTTC. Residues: CASSLRVSSSYNEQFF. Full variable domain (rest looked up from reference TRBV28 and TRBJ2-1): DVKVTQSSRYLVKRTGEKVFLECVQDMDHENMFWYRQDPGLGLRLIYFSYDVKMKEKGDIPEGYSVSREKKERFSLILESASTNQTSMYLCASSLRVSSSYNEQFFGPGTRLTVL.

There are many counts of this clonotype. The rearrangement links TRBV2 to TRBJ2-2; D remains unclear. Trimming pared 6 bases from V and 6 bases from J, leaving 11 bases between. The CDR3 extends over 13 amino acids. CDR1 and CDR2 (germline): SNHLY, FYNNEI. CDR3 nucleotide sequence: TGTGCCAGCAGAGTTGCCCGGGCCGGGGAGCTGTTTTTT. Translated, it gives CASRVARAGELFF.

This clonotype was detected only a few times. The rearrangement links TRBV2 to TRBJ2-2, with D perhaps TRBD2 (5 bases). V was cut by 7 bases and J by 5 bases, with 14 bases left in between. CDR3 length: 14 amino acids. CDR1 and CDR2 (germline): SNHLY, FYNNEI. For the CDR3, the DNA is TGTGCCAGCATACTAGTACGGAGGACCGGGGAGCTGTTTTTT. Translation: CASILVRRTGELFF.

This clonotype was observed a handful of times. The CDR3: CASSPGDTNYGYTF. The CDR3 coding sequence is TGTGCCAGCAGCCCCGGGGACACCAACTATGGCTACACCTTC. The chain employs TRBV12-3 or TRBV12-4 and TRBJ1-2, with D maybe TRBD1 (6 bases). The ends were cut back, 6 bases at V and 2 bases at J, with 13 bases in the middle. The CDR3 extends over 14 amino acids.

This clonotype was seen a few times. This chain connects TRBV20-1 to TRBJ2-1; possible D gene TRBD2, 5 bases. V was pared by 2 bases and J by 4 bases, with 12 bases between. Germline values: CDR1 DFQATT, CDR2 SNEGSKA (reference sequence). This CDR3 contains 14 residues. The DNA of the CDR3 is TGCAGTGCTAGAAGAGGGCCTGGGTACAATGAGCAGTTCTTC. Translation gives CSARRGPGYNEQFF.

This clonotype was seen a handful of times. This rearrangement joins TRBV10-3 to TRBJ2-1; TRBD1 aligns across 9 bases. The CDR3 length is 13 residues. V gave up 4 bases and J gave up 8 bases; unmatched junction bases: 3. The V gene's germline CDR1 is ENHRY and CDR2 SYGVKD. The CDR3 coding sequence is TGTGCCATCAGTGGGACAGGGGCGGATGAGCAGTTCTTC. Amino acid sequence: CAISGTGADEQFF.

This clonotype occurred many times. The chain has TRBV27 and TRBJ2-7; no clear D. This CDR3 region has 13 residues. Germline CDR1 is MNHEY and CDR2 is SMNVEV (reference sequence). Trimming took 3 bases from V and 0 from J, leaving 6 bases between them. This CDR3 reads CASSFVASYEQYF. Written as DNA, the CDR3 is TGTGCCAGCAGTTTTGTGGCCTCCTACGAGCAGTACTTC.

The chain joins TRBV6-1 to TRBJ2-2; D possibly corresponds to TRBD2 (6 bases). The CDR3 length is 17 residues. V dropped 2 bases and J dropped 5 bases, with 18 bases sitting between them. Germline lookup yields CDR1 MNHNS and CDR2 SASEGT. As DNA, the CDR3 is TGTGCCAGCAGTGAACCAGGTTTAGGACTAAGGACCGGGGAGCTGTTTTTT. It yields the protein CASSEPGLGLRTGELFF.

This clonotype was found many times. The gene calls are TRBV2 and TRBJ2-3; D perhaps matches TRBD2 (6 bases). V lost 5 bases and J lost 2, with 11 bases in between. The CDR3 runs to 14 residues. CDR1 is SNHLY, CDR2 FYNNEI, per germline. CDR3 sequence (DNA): TGTGCCAGCAGTAGCGGGTTAGCCACAGATACGCAGTATTTT. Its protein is CASSSGLATDTQYF.